The 15 T cell receptor beta chains below were found in one sample sequenced in a study of beta chain features in type 1 diabetes. Expressed TCRB transcripts were sequenced after all isolated RNA was converted to cDNA. Method: immunoSEQ multiplex PCR; TCRdb's copy keeps in-frame clones and lacks some. Of a few hundred thousand clones in the sample, around 20% were seen once. The sequenced sample consisted of naive CD4+ T cells from blood. Receptor source: a woman under 30 in good health.

This clone has more than one count but fewer than ten. CDR3 nucleotides: TGTGCCAGCAAAGGAGGGCGGCCAGATACGCAGTATTTT. The encoded protein is CASKGGRPDTQYF. This chain joins TRBV18 and TRBJ2-3; tentatively, D is TRBD2 (6 bases). The CDR3 has 13 residues. Germline-derived CDR1 and CDR2 are KGHSH and LQKENI. V lost 8 bases, J lost 4 bases, and 13 bases lay in between.

The J gene is TRBJ1-2, the V gene TRBV9; 8 bases match TRBD1. V lost 3 bases, J lost 0 bases, and 10 bases stayed unmatched. Germline CDR1 is SGDLS and CDR2 is YYNGEE. The CDR3 is made up of 17 amino acids. The chain's CDR3 is CASSGPGQGRSNYGYTF. The CDR3 DNA sequence: TGTGCCAGCAGCGGACCTGGACAGGGACGTTCTAACTATGGCTACACCTTC.

This clone was observed a few times. The chain combines TRBV6-1 with TRBJ2-7; no firm D call. Looked up from germline, CDR1 is MNHNS and CDR2 is SASEGT. Trimming cost V 6 bases and J 4 bases, with 7 bases left between them. The CDR3 covers 11 residues. CDR3 residues: CASSHTYEQYF. The CDR3 nucleotides are TGTGCCAGCAGCCACACGTACGAGCAGTACTTC.

A few counts support this clone. The rearrangement links TRBV19 to TRBJ2-5; TRBD2 is a possible D gene (6 bases). This CDR3 contains 16 residues. The V end was cut by 5 bases, the J end by 5 bases, with 21 bases between. Germline lookup yields CDR1 LNHDA and CDR2 SQIVND (reference sequence). The CDR3, as DNA: TGTGCCAGTAGTCCCCTCGGGACTGACGGCAAGGAGACCCAGTACTTC. It translates to CASSPLGTDGKETQYF.

J is TRBJ2-1 and V is TRBV7-2; D is unclear. The V and J ends lost 8 bases and 7 bases respectively, with 18 bases between them. The CDR3 consists of 14 residues. Looked up from germline, CDR1 is SGHTA and CDR2 is FQGNSA. This chain's CDR3 is CASPPANSHNEQFF. The CDR3, as DNA: TGTGCCAGCCCCCCCGCGAATAGCCATAATGAGCAGTTCTTC.

The genes are TRBV9 and TRBJ1-2; D remains unclear. Per the germline V gene, CDR1 is SGDLS and CDR2 is YYNGEE. Trimming cost V 2 bases and J 2 bases, with 16 bases left between them. CDR3 length: 16 amino acids. In DNA form, the CDR3 reads TGTGCCAGCAGCGTTGGACTTGGATCGGAGAACTATGGCTACACCTTC. This sequence encodes CASSVGLGSENYGYTF.

J is TRBJ2-5 and V is TRBV5-1, with unresolved D. The germline gives CDR1 SGHRS, CDR2 YFSETQ. V was trimmed by 3 bases and J by 0 bases, leaving 6 bases between them. The CDR3 loop spans 13 amino acids. The CDR3 nucleotides read TGCGCCAGCAGCTCGCGCAACCAAGAGACCCAGTACTTC. Its translation is CASSSRNQETQYF.

V usage is TRBV7-2 and J usage is TRBJ1-5; 10 bases map to TRBD1. The germline CDR1 and CDR2 sequences are SGHTA and FQGNSA. V lost 1 base and J lost 9; bases outside the gene matches: 9. The CDR3 has 16 amino acids. CDR3: CASSLGGTGALGPQHF. The CDR3 DNA reads as TGTGCCAGCAGCTTAGGCGGGACAGGGGCTTTAGGGCCCCAGCATTTT.

The chain combines TRBV7-2 with TRBJ2-5; 12 bases fit TRBD1. V lost 7 bases to trimming and J lost 5 bases; unmatched junction nucleotides: 8. The CDR3 covers 15 residues. Germline-derived CDR1 and CDR2 are SGHTA and FQGNSA. CDR3 nucleotides: TGTGCCAGCACCTTGGGACAGGGGGCGTGGGAGACCCAGTACTTC. Translation gives CASTLGQGAWETQYF.

This clone has just a few counts. The V call is TRBV18, the J call TRBJ1-1; 7 nucleotides agree with TRBD1. After removal of 0 bases from V and 7 bases from J, the junction contained 2 bases not matched to a gene. There are 13 residues in the CDR3. Germline V gives CDR1 KGHSH, CDR2 LQKENI. The CDR3: CASSPPGTDEAFF. CDR3 bases: TGTGCCAGCTCACCACCAGGGACAGATGAAGCTTTCTTT.

This clone came up a few times. The chain employs TRBV9 and TRBJ2-5, with 8 bases fitting TRBD2. Trimming at V came to 3 bases and at J to 4 bases, leaving 5 bases not matched to a gene. Per the germline V gene, CDR1 is SGDLS and CDR2 is YYNGEE. The CDR3 has 14 residues. The CDR3 nucleotides are TGTGCCAGCAGCGCAGGGACTAGTAGAGAGACCCAGTACTTC. Encoded protein: CASSAGTSRETQYF.

This clone was observed many times. The chain employs TRBV23-1 and TRBJ2-7, with 10 bases that match TRBD1. TRBV23-1 is given ORF status, its function remaining uncertain. V dropped 2 bases and J dropped 5; count of bases not matched to a gene: 12. The CDR3 is made up of 17 amino acids. The CDR3 reads CASSQQPGTGEVHEQYF. The CDR3 bases are TGCGCCAGCAGTCAACAACCCGGGACAGGGGAGGTCCACGAGCAGTACTTC.

In this sample, this clone turned up a few times. This sequence joins TRBV30 and TRBJ2-7; 12 bases line up with TRBD1. Germline trimming cut 2 bases from V and 5 bases from J; bases unmatched to any gene: 4. The CDR3 consists of 14 residues. Germline V lookup: CDR1 GTSNPN, CDR2 SVGIG (reference sequence). The CDR3 coding sequence is TGTGCCTGGAGTCGGGACAGGGGGCTGGACGAGCAGTACTTC. Protein sequence: CAWSRDRGLDEQYF. The variable domain in full, completed from reference TRBV30 and TRBJ2-7, reads SQTIHQWPATLVQPVGSPLSLECTVEGTSNPNLYWYRQAAGRGLQLLFYSVGIGQISSEVPQNLSASRPQDRQFILSSKKLLLSDSGFYLCAWSRDRGLDEQYFGPGTRLTVT.

This chain uses TRBV9 with TRBJ1-2; D may be TRBD1 (5 bases). Trimming stripped 0 bases from V and 4 bases from J, with 7 bases between. The CDR3 has 13 residues. The germline gives CDR1 SGDLS, CDR2 YYNGEE. The CDR3 loop reads CASSVAGPYGYTF. The CDR3 nucleotides are TGTGCCAGCAGCGTAGCAGGGCCCTATGGCTACACCTTC. The whole variable domain, filled in from reference TRBV9 and TRBJ1-2, reads DSGVTQTPKHLITATGQRVTLRCSPRSGDLSVYWYQQSLDQGLQFLIQYYNGEERAKGNILERFSAQQFPDLHSELNLSSLELGDSALYFCASSVAGPYGYTFGSGTRLTVV.

Worth noting for this clone: Compared with germline, one end of the junction differs, possibly owing to a read error. CDR3 nucleotide sequence: TGTGCCCGGAGTCAGGCAGGGGGCGGACAGCCCCAGCATTTT. Its translation: CARSQAGGGQPQHF. The genes are TRBV30 and TRBJ1-5, with TRBD1 identical over 8 bases. The CDR3 totals 14 residues. Germline V gene lookup returns CDR1 GTSNPN and CDR2 SVGIG (reference sequence).